The present T cell receptor (beta chain) was sequenced within a study of cytomegalovirus exposure and HLA in healthy donors. Study overall: Around 80 million unique TCRs from HLA-typed donors were held in an early data release.

Looked up from germline, CDR1 is SGHRS and CDR2 is YFSETQ. The CDR3 spans 15 residues. Trimming took off 0 bases at V and 1 base at J, with 8 bases between the two ends. The primer mix had 60 Vbeta and 13 Jbeta primers. TCRdb keeps only in-frame clones here, not all; method: immunoSEQ multiplex PCR. The table lists over 150,000 clones, around 65% of them singletons. The receptor comes from a woman aged 40 to 50 in good health and CMV-seropositive. The chain combines TRBV5-1 with TRBJ1-5; D remains ambiguous. The sequencing input was PBMCs. CDR3: CASSLDSPSNQPQHF. The CDR3 DNA reads as TGCGCCAGCAGCTTGGACAGCCCCAGCAATCAGCCCCAGCATTTT.